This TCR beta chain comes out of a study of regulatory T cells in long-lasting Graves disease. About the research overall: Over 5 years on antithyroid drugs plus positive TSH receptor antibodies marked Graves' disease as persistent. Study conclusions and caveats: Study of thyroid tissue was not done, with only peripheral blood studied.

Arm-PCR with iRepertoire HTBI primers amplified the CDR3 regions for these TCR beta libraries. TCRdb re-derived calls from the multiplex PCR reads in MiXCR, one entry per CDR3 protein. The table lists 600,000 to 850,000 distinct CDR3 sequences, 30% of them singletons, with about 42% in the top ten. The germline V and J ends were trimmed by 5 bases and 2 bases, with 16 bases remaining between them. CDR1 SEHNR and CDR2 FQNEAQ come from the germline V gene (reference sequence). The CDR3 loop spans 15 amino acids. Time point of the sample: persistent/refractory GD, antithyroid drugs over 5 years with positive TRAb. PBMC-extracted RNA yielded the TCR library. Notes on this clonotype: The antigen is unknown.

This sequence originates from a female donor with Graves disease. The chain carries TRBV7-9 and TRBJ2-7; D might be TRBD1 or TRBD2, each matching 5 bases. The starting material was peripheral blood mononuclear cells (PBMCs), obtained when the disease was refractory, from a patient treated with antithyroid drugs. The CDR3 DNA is TGTGCCAGCAGCCCCGAATGGGACGATCCCTACGAGCAGTACTTC. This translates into CASSPEWDDPYEQYF.